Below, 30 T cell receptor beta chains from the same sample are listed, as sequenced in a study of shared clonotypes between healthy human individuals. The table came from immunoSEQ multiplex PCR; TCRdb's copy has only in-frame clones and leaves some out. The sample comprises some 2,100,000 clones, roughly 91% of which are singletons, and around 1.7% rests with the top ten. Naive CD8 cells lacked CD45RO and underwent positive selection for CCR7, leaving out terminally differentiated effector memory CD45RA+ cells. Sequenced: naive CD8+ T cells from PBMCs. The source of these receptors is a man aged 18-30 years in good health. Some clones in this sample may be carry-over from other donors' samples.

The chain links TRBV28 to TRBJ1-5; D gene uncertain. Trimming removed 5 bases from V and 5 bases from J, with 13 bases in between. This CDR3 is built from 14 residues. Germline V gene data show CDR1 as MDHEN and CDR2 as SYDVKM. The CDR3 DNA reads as TGTGCCAGCAGTGCCCTAAGGGAAGATCAGCCCCAGCATTTT. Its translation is CASSALREDQPQHF.

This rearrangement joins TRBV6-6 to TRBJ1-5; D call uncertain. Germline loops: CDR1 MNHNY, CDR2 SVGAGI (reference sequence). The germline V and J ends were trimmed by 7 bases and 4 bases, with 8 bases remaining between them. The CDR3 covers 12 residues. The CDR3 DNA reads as TGTGCCAGCACCGATACAAATCAGCCCCAGCATTTT. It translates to CASTDTNQPQHF.

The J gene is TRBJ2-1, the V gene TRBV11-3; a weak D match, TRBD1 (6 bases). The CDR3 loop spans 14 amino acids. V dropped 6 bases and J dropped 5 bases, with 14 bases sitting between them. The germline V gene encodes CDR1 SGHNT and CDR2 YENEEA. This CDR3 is CASSSPDRHNEQFF. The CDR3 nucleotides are TGTGCCAGCAGTTCCCCCGACAGGCACAATGAGCAGTTCTTC.

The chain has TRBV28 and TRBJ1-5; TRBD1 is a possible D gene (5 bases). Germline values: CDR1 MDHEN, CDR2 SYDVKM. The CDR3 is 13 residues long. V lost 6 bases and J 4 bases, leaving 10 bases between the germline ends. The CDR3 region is CASRRGANQPQHF. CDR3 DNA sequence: TGTGCCAGCAGGAGGGGCGCAAATCAGCCCCAGCATTTT. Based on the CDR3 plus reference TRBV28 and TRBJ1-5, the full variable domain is DVKVTQSSRYLVKRTGEKVFLECVQDMDHENMFWYRQDPGLGLRLIYFSYDVKMKEKGDIPEGYSVSREKKERFSLILESASTNQTSMYLCASRRGANQPQHFGDGTRLSIL.

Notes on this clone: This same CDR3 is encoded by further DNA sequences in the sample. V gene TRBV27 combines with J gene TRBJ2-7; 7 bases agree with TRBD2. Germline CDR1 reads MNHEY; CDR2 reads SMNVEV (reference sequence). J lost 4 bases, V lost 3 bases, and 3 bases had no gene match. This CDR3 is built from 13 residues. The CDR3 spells CASSFGREYEQYF. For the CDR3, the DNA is TGTGCCAGCAGTTTTGGGAGGGAGTACGAGCAGTACTTC.

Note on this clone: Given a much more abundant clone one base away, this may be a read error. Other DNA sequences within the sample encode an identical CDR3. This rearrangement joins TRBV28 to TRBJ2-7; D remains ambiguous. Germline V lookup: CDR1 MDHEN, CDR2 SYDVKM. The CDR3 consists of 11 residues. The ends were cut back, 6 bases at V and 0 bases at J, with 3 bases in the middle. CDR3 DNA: TGTGCCAGCAGCGCCTCCTACGAGCAGTACTTC. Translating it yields CASSASYEQYF.

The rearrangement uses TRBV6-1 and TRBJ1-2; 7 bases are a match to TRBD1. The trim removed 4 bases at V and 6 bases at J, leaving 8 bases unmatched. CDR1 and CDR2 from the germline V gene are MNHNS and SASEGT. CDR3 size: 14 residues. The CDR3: CASSGPGGSDGYTF. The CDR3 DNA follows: TGTGCCAGCAGTGGTCCAGGGGGATCGGATGGCTACACCTTC.

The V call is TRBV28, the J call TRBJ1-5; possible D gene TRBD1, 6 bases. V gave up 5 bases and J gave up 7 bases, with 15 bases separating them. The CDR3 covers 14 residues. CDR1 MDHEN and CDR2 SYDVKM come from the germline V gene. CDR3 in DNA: TGTGCCAGCAGTCCACAGACAGGTTTGCAGCCCCAGCATTTT. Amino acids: CASSPQTGLQPQHF.

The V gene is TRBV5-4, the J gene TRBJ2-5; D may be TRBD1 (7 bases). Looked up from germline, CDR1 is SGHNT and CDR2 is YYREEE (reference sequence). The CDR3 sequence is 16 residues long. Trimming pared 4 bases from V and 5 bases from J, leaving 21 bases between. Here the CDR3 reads CASSPEGPARGETQYF. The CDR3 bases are TGTGCCAGCAGCCCGGAGGGACCCGCCAGGGGGGAGACCCAGTACTTC.

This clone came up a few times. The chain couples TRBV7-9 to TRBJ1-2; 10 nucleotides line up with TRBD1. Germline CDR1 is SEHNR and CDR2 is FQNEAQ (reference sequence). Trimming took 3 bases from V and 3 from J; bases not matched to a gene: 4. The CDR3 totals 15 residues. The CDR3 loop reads CASSLRGTGDYGYTF. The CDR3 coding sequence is TGTGCCAGCAGCTTGCGAGGGACAGGGGACTATGGCTACACCTTC.

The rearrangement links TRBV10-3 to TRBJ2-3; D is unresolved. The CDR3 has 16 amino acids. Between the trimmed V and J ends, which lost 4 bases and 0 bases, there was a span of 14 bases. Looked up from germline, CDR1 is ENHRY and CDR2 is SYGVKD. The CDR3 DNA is TGTGCCATCAGTGCACCTATCACCGCTAGCACAGATACGCAGTATTTT. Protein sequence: CAISAPITASTDTQYF.

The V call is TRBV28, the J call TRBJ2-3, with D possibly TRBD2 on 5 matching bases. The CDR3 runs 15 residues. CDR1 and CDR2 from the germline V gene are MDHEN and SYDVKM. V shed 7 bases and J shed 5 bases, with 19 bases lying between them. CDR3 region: CASTLGVGVQDTQYF. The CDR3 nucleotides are TGTGCCAGCACTCTGGGAGTGGGAGTACAAGATACGCAGTATTTT.

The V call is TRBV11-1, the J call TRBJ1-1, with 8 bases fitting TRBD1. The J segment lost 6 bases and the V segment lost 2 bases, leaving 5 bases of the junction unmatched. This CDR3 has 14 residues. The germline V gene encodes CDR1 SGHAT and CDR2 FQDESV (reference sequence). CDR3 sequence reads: CASSLIDRGSEAFF. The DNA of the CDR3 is TGTGCCAGCAGCTTAATCGACAGGGGCTCTGAAGCTTTCTTT.

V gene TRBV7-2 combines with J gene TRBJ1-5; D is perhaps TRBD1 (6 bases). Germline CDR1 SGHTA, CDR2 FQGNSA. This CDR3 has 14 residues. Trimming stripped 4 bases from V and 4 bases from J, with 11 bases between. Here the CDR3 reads CASSYTGSNQPQHF. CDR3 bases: TGTGCCAGCAGCTACACAGGGTCAAATCAGCCCCAGCATTTT. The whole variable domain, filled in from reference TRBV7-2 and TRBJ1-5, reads GAGVSQSPSNKVTEKGKDVELRCDPISGHTALYWYRQSLGQGLEFLIYFQGNSAPDKSGLPSDRFSAERTGGSVSTLTIQRTQQEDSAVYLCASSYTGSNQPQHFGDGTRLSIL.

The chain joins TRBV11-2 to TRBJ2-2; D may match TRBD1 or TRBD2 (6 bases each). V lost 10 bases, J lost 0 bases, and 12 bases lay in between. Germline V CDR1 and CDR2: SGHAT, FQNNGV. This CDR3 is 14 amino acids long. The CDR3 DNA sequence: TGTGCCACCCTAGGGGGGACGAACACCGGGGAGCTGTTTTTT. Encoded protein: CATLGGTNTGELFF.

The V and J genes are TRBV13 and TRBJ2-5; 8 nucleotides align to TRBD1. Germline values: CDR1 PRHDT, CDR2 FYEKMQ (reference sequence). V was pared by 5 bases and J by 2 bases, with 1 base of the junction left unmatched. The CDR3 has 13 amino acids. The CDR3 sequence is CASSGQGQETQYF. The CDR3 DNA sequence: TGTGCCAGCAGCGGACAGGGTCAAGAGACCCAGTACTTC.

The CDR3 is CASRGRGLYEQYF. The CDR3 DNA is TGTGCCAGCAGGGGTAGGGGCCTCTACGAGCAGTACTTC. J is TRBJ2-7 and V is TRBV13; D possibly corresponds to TRBD1 (5 bases). The CDR3 length is 13 residues. V shed 6 bases and J shed 3 bases, with 12 bases lying between them. Germline V gives CDR1 PRHDT, CDR2 FYEKMQ (reference sequence). Based on the CDR3 plus reference TRBV13 and TRBJ2-7, the full variable domain is AAGVIQSPRHLIKEKRETATLKCYPIPRHDTVYWYQQGPGQDPQFLISFYEKMQSDKGSIPDRFSAQQFSDYHSELNMSSLELGDSALYFCASRGRGLYEQYFGPGTRLTVT.

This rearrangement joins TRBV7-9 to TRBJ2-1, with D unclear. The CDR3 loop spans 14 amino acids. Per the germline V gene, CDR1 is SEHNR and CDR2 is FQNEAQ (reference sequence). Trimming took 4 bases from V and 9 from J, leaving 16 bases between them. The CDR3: CASSSSRDSGEQFF. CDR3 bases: TGTGCCAGCAGCTCTTCTAGAGATTCGGGTGAGCAGTTCTTC.

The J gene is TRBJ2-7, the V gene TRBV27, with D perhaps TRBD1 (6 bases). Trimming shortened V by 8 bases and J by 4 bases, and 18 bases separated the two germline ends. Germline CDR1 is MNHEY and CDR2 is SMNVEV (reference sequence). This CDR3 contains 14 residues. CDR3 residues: CASALRTELYEQYF. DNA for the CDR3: TGTGCCAGCGCCCTGAGGACAGAACTATACGAGCAGTACTTC.

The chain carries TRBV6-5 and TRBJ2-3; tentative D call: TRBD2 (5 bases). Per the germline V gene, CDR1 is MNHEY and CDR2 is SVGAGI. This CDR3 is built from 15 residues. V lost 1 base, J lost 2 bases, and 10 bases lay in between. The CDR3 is CASSYYSGATDTQYF. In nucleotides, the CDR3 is TGTGCCAGCAGTTACTACAGCGGAGCCACAGATACGCAGTATTTT.

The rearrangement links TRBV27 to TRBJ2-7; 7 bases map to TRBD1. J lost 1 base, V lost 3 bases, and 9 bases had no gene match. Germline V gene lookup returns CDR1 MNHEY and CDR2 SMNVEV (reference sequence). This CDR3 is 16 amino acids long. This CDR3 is CASSFSSGTVSYEQYF. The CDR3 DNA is TGTGCCAGCAGTTTCTCGTCCGGGACAGTGTCCTACGAGCAGTACTTC.

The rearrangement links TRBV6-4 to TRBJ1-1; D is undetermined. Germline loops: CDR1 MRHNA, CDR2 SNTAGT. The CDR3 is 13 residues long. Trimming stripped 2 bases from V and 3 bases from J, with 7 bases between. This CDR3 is CASSDRVDTEAFF. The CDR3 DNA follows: TGTGCCAGCAGTGACAGGGTAGACACTGAAGCTTTCTTT.

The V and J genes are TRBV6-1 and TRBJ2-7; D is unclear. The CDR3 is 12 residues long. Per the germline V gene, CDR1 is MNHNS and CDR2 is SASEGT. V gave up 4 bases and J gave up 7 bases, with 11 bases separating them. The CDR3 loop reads CASSGRLGEQYF. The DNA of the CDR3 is TGTGCCAGCAGTGGCCGACTGGGGGAGCAGTACTTC.

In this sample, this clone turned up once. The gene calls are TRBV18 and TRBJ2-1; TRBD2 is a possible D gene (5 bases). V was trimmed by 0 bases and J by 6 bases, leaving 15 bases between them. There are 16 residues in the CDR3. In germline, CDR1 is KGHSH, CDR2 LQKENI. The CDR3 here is CASSPPARDFANEQFF. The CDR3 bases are TGTGCCAGCTCACCACCGGCCCGGGATTTCGCCAATGAGCAGTTCTTC. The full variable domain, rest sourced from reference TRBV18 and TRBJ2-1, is NAGVMQNPRHLVRRRGQEARLRCSPMKGHSHVYWYRQLPEEGLKFMVYLQKENIIDESGMPKERFSAEFPKEGPSILRIQQVVRGDSAAYFCASSPPARDFANEQFFGPGTRLTVL.

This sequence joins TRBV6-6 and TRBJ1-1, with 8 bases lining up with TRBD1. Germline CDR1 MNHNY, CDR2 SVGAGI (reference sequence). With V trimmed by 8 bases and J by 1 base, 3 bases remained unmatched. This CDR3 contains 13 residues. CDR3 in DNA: TGTGCCAGCGACAGGGGATCGAACACTGAAGCTTTCTTT. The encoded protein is CASDRGSNTEAFF.

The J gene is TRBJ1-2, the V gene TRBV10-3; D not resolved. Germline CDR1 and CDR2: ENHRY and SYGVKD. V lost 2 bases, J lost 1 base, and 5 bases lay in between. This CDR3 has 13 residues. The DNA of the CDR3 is TGTGCCATCAGTGAGACAGTTAACTATGGCTACACCTTC. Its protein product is CAISETVNYGYTF.

CDR3 in DNA: TGTGCCAGCACGCCTGGGCCCTACTCTGGGGCCAACGTCCTGACTTTC. Its protein product is CASTPGPYSGANVLTF. The J gene is TRBJ2-6, the V gene TRBV7-2; D is ambiguous. Germline loops: CDR1 SGHTA, CDR2 FQGNSA. V dropped 7 bases and J dropped 0 bases, with 13 bases sitting between them. The CDR3 is made up of 16 amino acids.

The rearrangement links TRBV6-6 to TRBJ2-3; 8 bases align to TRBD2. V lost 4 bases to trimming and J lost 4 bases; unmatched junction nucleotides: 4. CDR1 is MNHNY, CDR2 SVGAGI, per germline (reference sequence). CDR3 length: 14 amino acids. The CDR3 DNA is TGTGCCAGCAGTTCAGCGGGAGAGGCAGATACGCAGTATTTT. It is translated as CASSSAGEADTQYF.

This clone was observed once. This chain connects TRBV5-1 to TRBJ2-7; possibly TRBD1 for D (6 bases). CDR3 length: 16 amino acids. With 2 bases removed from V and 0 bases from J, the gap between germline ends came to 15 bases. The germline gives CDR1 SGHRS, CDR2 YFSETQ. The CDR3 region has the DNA TGCGCCAGCAGCTTTGGAAGACAGGATAGCTCCTACGAGCAGTACTTC. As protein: CASSFGRQDSSYEQYF.

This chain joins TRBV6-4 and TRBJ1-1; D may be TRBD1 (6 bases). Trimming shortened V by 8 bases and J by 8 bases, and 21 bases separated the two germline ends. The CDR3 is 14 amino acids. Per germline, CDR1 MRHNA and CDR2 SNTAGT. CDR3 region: CASAPSYRVREAFF. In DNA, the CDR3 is TGTGCCAGCGCGCCCTCCTACAGGGTCCGGGAAGCTTTCTTT.